This TCR beta chain was sequenced during a study of blood T cell repertoires in COVID-19. Looking at the study overall: From the United States, Italy and Spain came samples of acute and convalescent COVID-19.

Original analysis: Amplification from reference gene primers served as the basis for estimated nucleated cell counts. Data came from immunoSEQ multiplex PCR; TCRdb stores just in-frame clones and leaves some out. D and trimming come from the DNA, and the V and J calls and clone size come from that table. The data show some 180,000 clones, around 80% seen once. This CDR3 is built from 15 residues. Germline CDR1 and CDR2: MGHRA and YSYEKL. V lost 2 bases and J lost 10; bases outside the gene matches: 11. Sequencing used peripheral blood. The receptor was isolated from a man aged 60-69 years with acute or convalescent COVID-19. This chain connects TRBV4-1 to TRBJ1-5, with 7 nucleotides matching TRBD1. In DNA form, the CDR3 reads TGCGCCAGCAGCCAATTCTTTACAGGGGATGGCCCCCAGCATTTT. Its translation: CASSQFFTGDGPQHF.